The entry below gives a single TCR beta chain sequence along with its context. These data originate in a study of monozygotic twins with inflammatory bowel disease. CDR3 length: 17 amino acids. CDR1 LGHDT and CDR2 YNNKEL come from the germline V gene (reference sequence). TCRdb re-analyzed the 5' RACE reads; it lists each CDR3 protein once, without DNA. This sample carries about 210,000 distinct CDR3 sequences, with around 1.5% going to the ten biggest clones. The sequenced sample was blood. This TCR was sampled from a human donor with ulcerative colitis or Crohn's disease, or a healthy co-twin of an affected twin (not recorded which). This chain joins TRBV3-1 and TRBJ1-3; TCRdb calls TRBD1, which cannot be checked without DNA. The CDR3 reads CASSPRYRDASGNTIYF.